What follows are 21 T cell receptor beta chains derived from one specimen sequenced in a study of T cells after yellow fever vaccination. TCRdb reprocessed the 5' RACE reads via MiXCR and lists one record per CDR3 protein. Of approximately 240,000 distinct CDR3 sequences listed, about 3.7% are singletons. The source was PBMCs, collected 15 days after the yellow fever booster vaccination. The origin of the receptors is a man younger than 30 who received the YFV17D yellow fever vaccine.

This clonotype showed up many times. V is TRBV20-1 and J is TRBJ1-5, with a tentative D call TRBD1 (5 bases). With 6 bases removed from V and 4 bases from J, the gap between germline ends came to 13 bases. Germline V gene lookup returns CDR1 DFQATT and CDR2 SNEGSKA (reference sequence). CDR3 length: 13 amino acids. The CDR3 coding sequence is TGCAGTGCCACCGGTGGGGGGAATCAGCCCCAGCATTTT. It encodes CSATGGGNQPQHF.

This clonotype was detected ten times or more. The chain has TRBV7-2 and TRBJ1-1; D is uncertain. Germline CDR1 is SGHTA and CDR2 is FQGNSA. V shed 3 bases and J shed 1 base, with 9 bases lying between them. The CDR3 has 14 amino acids. The CDR3 loop reads CASSLPTENTEAFF. CDR3 sequence (DNA): TGTGCCAGCAGCTTGCCGACTGAGAACACTGAAGCTTTCTTT.

There are many counts of this clonotype. The chain links TRBV20-1 to TRBJ2-3; TRBD1 aligns across 8 bases. The CDR3 is made up of 15 amino acids. The germline CDR1 and CDR2 sequences are DFQATT and SNEGSKA (reference sequence). J was trimmed by 1 base and V by 0 bases; bases with no gene match: 3. The chain's CDR3 is CSARDGGQGTDTQYF. CDR3 DNA: TGCAGTGCTAGAGATGGGGGACAGGGCACAGATACGCAGTATTTT.

The table lists this clonotype with many counts. This chain joins TRBV9 and TRBJ2-7, with TRBD2 matching 7 bases. Losses at the gene ends were 5 bases for V and 3 bases for J; bases not matched to a gene: 5. Germline values: CDR1 SGDLS, CDR2 YYNGEE. The CDR3 length is 13 residues. This CDR3 reads CASSHRGDYEQYF. The DNA for the CDR3 is TGTGCCAGCAGTCACCGGGGGGACTACGAGCAGTACTTC.

This clonotype was seen at least ten times. The chain carries TRBV18 and TRBJ1-1, with a possible D match to TRBD1 (5 bases). There are 16 residues in the CDR3. The V and J ends lost 3 bases and 1 base respectively, with 15 bases between them. Germline CDR1 is KGHSH and CDR2 is LQKENI. CDR3 residues: CASSPIFRASNTEAFF. DNA for the CDR3: TGTGCCAGCTCACCCATATTCAGGGCGTCGAACACTGAAGCTTTCTTT.

This clonotype was recorded at least ten times. The CDR3 protein is CATSSGLAGKNEQFF. CDR3 bases: TGTGCCACCAGCAGTGGACTAGCGGGGAAGAATGAGCAGTTCTTC. The chain is built from TRBV15 and TRBJ2-1; 12 bases fit TRBD2. V shed 3 bases and J 7 bases; nucleotides not matched to a gene: 4. CDR1 LNHNV and CDR2 YYDKDF come from the germline V gene (reference sequence). This CDR3 comprises 15 residues.

The chain couples TRBV5-4 to TRBJ1-2, with D perhaps TRBD1 (6 bases). Trimming pared 4 bases from V and 8 bases from J, leaving 24 bases between. The CDR3 sequence is 16 residues long. The germline V gene has CDR1 SGHNT and CDR2 YYREEE (reference sequence). As DNA, the CDR3 is TGTGCCAGCAGCCCCTATACCTTACAGGGCTTCAAAGGCTACACCTTC. Amino acid sequence: CASSPYTLQGFKGYTF.

This clonotype was observed at least ten times. The chain combines TRBV5-1 with TRBJ2-7; TRBD2 matches 13 bases. The CDR3 is 15 amino acids. Germline CDR1 reads SGHRS; CDR2 reads YFSETQ. Trimming at V came to 5 bases and at J to 2 bases, leaving 4 bases not matched to a gene. The CDR3 DNA reads as TGCGCCAGCAGTTCAGGGACTAGCGGGGCCTACGAGCAGTACTTC. Translation: CASSSGTSGAYEQYF.

The table lists this clonotype with many counts. The chain uses TRBV7-9 and TRBJ2-5; tentatively, D is TRBD1 or TRBD2 (5 bases each). CDR1 and CDR2 from the germline V gene are SEHNR and FQNEAQ (reference sequence). The V end lost 5 bases, the J end lost 5 bases, and 27 bases lay between the germline ends. The CDR3 is made up of 18 amino acids. CDR3 bases: TGTGCCAGCAGCACCCGTCGGGACCGCTACCTTCTTTGGGAGACCCAGTACTTC. Residues: CASSTRRDRYLLWETQYF.

This clonotype was observed at least ten times. The V gene is TRBV5-1, the J gene TRBJ2-7, with D unclear. V was pared by 0 bases and J by 5 bases, with 12 bases between. CDR3 length equals 14 residues. Germline CDR1 is SGHRS and CDR2 is YFSETQ. The CDR3, as DNA: TGCGCCAGCAGCTTGGGGGGTCCGAGGAACGAGCAGTACTTC. Protein: CASSLGGPRNEQYF.

In regard to this clonotype: A much larger clone lies a single base off, so this may be a read error. The chain is built from TRBV4-1 and TRBJ2-1, with 9 bases that match TRBD1. The junction had 9 bases not matched to a gene; V was cut back by 4 bases and J by 8 bases. The germline CDR1 and CDR2 sequences are MGHRA and YSYEKL. The CDR3 runs to 15 residues. The CDR3 nucleotides read TGCGCCAGCAGCCCCGGACAGGGGCCGGCGGATGAGCAGTTCTTC. Encoded protein: CASSPGQGPADEQFF.

This clonotype was observed at least ten times. V and J are TRBV9 and TRBJ2-7; D might be TRBD2 (6 bases). Germline V lookup: CDR1 SGDLS, CDR2 YYNGEE. Trimming removed 3 bases at V and 6 bases at J, with 10 bases between. There are 12 residues in the CDR3. Written as DNA, the CDR3 is TGTGCCAGCAGCGCGCGACTAGGCGAGCAGTACTTC. Protein sequence: CASSARLGEQYF.

This clonotype was found many times. This chain links TRBV7-9 with TRBJ2-1; 10 nucleotides match TRBD1. V lost 5 bases to trimming and J lost 7 bases; unmatched junction nucleotides: 8. The CDR3 runs to 15 residues. Germline V gives CDR1 SEHNR, CDR2 FQNEAQ (reference sequence). The CDR3 region is CASSTRQGARNEQFF. The CDR3 DNA is TGTGCCAGCAGCACGCGACAGGGGGCGCGGAATGAGCAGTTCTTC. Using reference TRBV7-9 and TRBJ2-1 for the parts outside the CDR3, the full variable domain is DTGVSQNPRHKITKRGQNVTFRCDPISEHNRLYWYRQTLGQGPEFLTYFQNEAQLEKSRLLSDRFSAERPKGSFSTLEIQRTEQGDSAMYLCASSTRQGARNEQFFGPGTRLTVL.

This clonotype was counted at least ten times. The chain has TRBV3-1 and TRBJ2-3, with 11 positions matching TRBD2. This CDR3 has 17 amino acids. The junction had 4 bases not matched to a gene; V was cut back by 0 bases and J by 2 bases. Germline V CDR1 and CDR2: LGHDT, YNNKEL (reference sequence). Here the CDR3 reads CASSQDLAGGHTDTQYF. CDR3 sequence (DNA): TGTGCCAGCAGCCAAGATCTAGCGGGGGGCCACACAGATACGCAGTATTTT.

The chain joins TRBV7-2 to TRBJ2-3, with 8 bases that match TRBD2. V was pared by 10 bases and J by 2 bases, with 5 bases of the junction left unmatched. Germline V gives CDR1 SGHTA, CDR2 FQGNSA. The CDR3 contains 13 residues. The CDR3 is CATGGGNTDTQYF. CDR3 nucleotides: TGTGCCACCGGCGGGGGGAACACAGATACGCAGTATTTT.

This clonotype was seen at least ten times. As DNA, the CDR3 is TGTGCCAGCACCCCCGATCCCCGGGACACATACCAAGAGACCCAGTACTTC. Translating gives CASTPDPRDTYQETQYF. The chain has TRBV5-5 and TRBJ2-5; a weak D match, TRBD1 (6 bases). V was cut by 6 bases and J by 0 bases, with 21 bases left in between. CDR3 size: 17 residues. Germline V gene lookup returns CDR1 SGHKS and CDR2 YYEKEE (reference sequence).

This clonotype was counted ten times or more. The chain joins TRBV7-9 to TRBJ1-1; D not resolved. This CDR3 contains 17 residues. The V gene lost 5 bases and the J gene lost 1 base, with 20 bases spanning the gap. Germline V gene lookup returns CDR1 SEHNR and CDR2 FQNEAQ (reference sequence). This chain's CDR3 is CASSIQSGLPKNTEAFF. CDR3 bases: TGTGCCAGCAGCATTCAATCCGGACTGCCAAAGAACACTGAAGCTTTCTTT.

This clonotype was observed many times. CDR3 nucleotide sequence: TGCGCCAGCAGCTCGACGCCGCGGGGGGGCCGTGAGACCCAGTACTTC. Amino acid sequence: CASSSTPRGGRETQYF. V and J are TRBV5-1 and TRBJ2-5; 9 bases align to TRBD2. Germline-derived CDR1 and CDR2 are SGHRS and YFSETQ. V lost 3 bases to trimming and J lost 5 bases; unmatched junction nucleotides: 11. The CDR3 has 16 residues.

This clonotype was recorded at least ten times. The CDR3 loop is CASSPTAGTGFYNEQFF. The CDR3 DNA reads TGTGCCAGCAGCCCGACCGCCGGGACAGGGTTTTACAATGAGCAGTTCTTC. V is TRBV7-2 and J is TRBJ2-1; 9 bases align to TRBD1. J lost 4 bases, V lost 5 bases, and 12 bases had no gene match. This CDR3 is 17 amino acids long. CDR1 and CDR2 (germline): SGHTA, FQGNSA.

This clonotype has at least ten counts. V is TRBV18 and J is TRBJ1-1; unclear D gene. CDR1 and CDR2 from the germline V gene are KGHSH and LQKENI. This CDR3 has 14 residues. V shed 3 bases and J shed 1 base, with 9 bases lying between them. This CDR3 reads CASSPDRRNTEAFF. CDR3 coding DNA: TGTGCCAGCTCACCTGATCGGAGGAACACTGAAGCTTTCTTT.

This clonotype was seen at least ten times. This sequence joins TRBV24-1 and TRBJ1-1, with D maybe TRBD1 (5 bases). The length of the CDR3 is 13 residues. Trimming left V 9 bases short and J 2 bases short, with 12 bases between. Germline V gene lookup returns CDR1 KGHDR and CDR2 SFDVKD. The CDR3 region is CATRRDGNTEAFF. The DNA for the CDR3 is TGTGCCACCCGGAGGGACGGAAACACTGAAGCTTTCTTT.